This TCR beta chain was identified in a study of cytomegalovirus exposure and HLA in healthy donors. The PCR contained 60 Vbeta and 13 Jbeta primers. The repertoire was sequenced with immunoSEQ multiplex PCR; TCRdb's copy has only in-frame clones and lacks some. Of 90,000 to 120,000 clones in the sample, around 9.1% are singletons; the top ten hold under 6.5%. V lost 2 bases, J lost 6 bases, and 17 bases lay in between. CDR1 is SGHVS and CDR2 is FNYEAQ in the germline V gene. The CDR3 has 15 amino acids. The sequencing sample was made of PBMCs. This TCR derives from a man aged 40-49 years in good health and CMV-seropositive. The chain carries TRBV7-6 and TRBJ2-7, with D possibly being TRBD2 (6 bases). In DNA form, the CDR3 reads TGTGCCAGCAGCTTATCTCCGGGACTCCCGGGCGAGCAGTACTTC. It codes for CASSLSPGLPGEQYF.